A single sample is the source of the 2 T cell receptor beta chains below, sequenced in a study of neurological immune-mediated disorders. TCRdb passed the 5' RACE reads through MiXCR, listing each CDR3 protein once. The sample has roughly 60,000 distinct CDR3 sequences, over 3.5% seen once. Sequencing input: PBMCs. The receptor set was obtained from a woman between 45 and 65 years old with multiple sclerosis.

This clonotype has just a few counts. One junction end does not reproduce the germline sequence, and a read error may be involved. The chain is built from TRBV7-7 and TRBJ2-5, with 7 bases fitting TRBD1. Germline values: CDR1 SSHAT, CDR2 FNYEAQ (reference sequence). The CDR3 contains 15 residues. This chain's CDR3 is CASSLTGVWQETQYF. CDR3 nucleotide sequence: TGTGCTAGCAGCCTAACAGGGGTATGGCAAGAGACCCAGTACTTC.

This clonotype was picked up many times. V is TRBV9 and J is TRBJ2-1; D ambiguous. The CDR3 sequence is 16 residues long. The germline V gene has CDR1 SGDLS and CDR2 YYNGEE. The V and J ends lost 0 bases and 2 bases respectively, with 12 bases between them. CDR3 DNA: TGTGCCAGCAGCGTAGTAGGGTTAAGGACCTACAATGAGCAGTTCTTC. Protein sequence: CASSVVGLRTYNEQFF.